The 26 T cell receptor beta chains reported below all come from one sample, sequenced in a study of T cell responses to AZD1222 COVID-19 vaccine. Only in-frame clones appear in the TCRdb table, and some are missing; sequencing was by immunoSEQ multiplex PCR. The sample gives tens of thousands of clones, 80% to 90% of which show up once; about 9% is in the top ten. The sample in question was peripheral blood, obtained 28 days after the second AZD1222 dose. The receptors come from an adult who received the AZD1222 COVID-19 vaccine.

J is TRBJ2-7 and V is TRBV4-2; 9 positions agree with TRBD1. The CDR3 is 17 amino acids. Germline lookup yields CDR1 LGHNA and CDR2 YNFKEQ. The trim removed 5 bases at V and 3 bases at J, leaving 14 bases unmatched. CDR3 in amino acids: CASSSSDRDRVNYEQYF. The CDR3 nucleotides read TGTGCCAGCAGCAGTTCTGACCGGGACAGGGTTAACTACGAGCAGTACTTC.

The V call is TRBV7-3, the J call TRBJ2-5; TRBD1 matches 7 bases. This CDR3 has 14 residues. Germline CDR1 SGHTA, CDR2 FQGTGA. Trimming at V came to 5 bases and at J to 5 bases, leaving 8 bases not matched to a gene. CDR3 in DNA: TGTGCCAGCAGCCTGACAGGGCCGGGGGAGACCCAGTACTTC. It yields the protein CASSLTGPGETQYF.

This clone has just one count. The chain employs TRBV11-3 and TRBJ2-3, with D possibly matching TRBD2 (7 bases). V was trimmed by 4 bases and J by 2 bases, leaving 16 bases between them. CDR1 and CDR2 from the germline V gene are SGHNT and YENEEA. The CDR3 is made up of 16 amino acids. CDR3 nucleotide sequence: TGTGCCAGCAGCTCTACCTGGGGGGGGGCCACAGATACGCAGTATTTT. Translating it yields CASSSTWGGATDTQYF. Based on the CDR3 plus reference TRBV11-3 and TRBJ2-3, the full variable domain is EAGVVQSPRYKIIEKKQPVAFWCNPISGHNTLYWYLQNLGQGPELLIRYENEEAVDDSQLPKDRFSAERLKGVDSTLKIQPAELGDSAVYLCASSSTWGGATDTQYFGPGTRLTVL.

The chain carries TRBV20-1 and TRBJ2-4; D is unclear. V lost 3 bases to trimming and J lost 3 bases, with 18 bases between them. There are 16 residues in the CDR3. From germline, CDR1 is DFQATT and CDR2 SNEGSKA (reference sequence). CDR3 coding DNA: TGCAGTGCTAGTCCGCCGTTGTGGTGGAGCAAAAACATTCAGTACTTC. Translating gives CSASPPLWWSKNIQYF.

The chain employs TRBV4-3 and TRBJ1-2, with a tentative D call TRBD1 (5 bases). The V end lost 0 bases, the J end lost 4 bases, and 12 bases lay between the germline ends. Per germline, CDR1 LGHNA and CDR2 YSLEER. The CDR3 spans 15 residues. For the CDR3, the DNA is TGCGCCAGCAGCCAAGACAGGGATTGGGGCTATGGCTACACCTTC. Protein: CASSQDRDWGYGYTF.

The rearrangement joins TRBV9 to TRBJ1-1, with 8 nucleotides matching TRBD1. The CDR3 consists of 13 residues. J gave up 3 bases and V 4 bases, and 2 bases lay outside the gene matches. The germline CDR1 and CDR2 sequences are SGDLS and YYNGEE. CDR3 residues: CASSKTGDTEAFF. Written as DNA, the CDR3 is TGTGCCAGCAGCAAGACAGGGGACACTGAAGCTTTCTTT.

The rearrangement uses TRBV27 and TRBJ2-7, with D tentatively TRBD1 (6 bases). The length of the CDR3 is 15 residues. V was trimmed by 6 bases and J by 2 bases, leaving 17 bases between them. The germline V gene encodes CDR1 MNHEY and CDR2 SMNVEV (reference sequence). CDR3 nucleotides: TGTGCCAGCAGGTCCGTGAGACAGGACACCTACGAGCAGTACTTC. Amino acids: CASRSVRQDTYEQYF.

The chain carries TRBV4-2 and TRBJ1-4; TRBD1 agrees at 10 bases. From germline, CDR1 is LGHNA and CDR2 YNFKEQ. The CDR3 loop spans 15 amino acids. Germline trimming cut 4 bases from V and 7 bases from J; bases unmatched to any gene: 6. As DNA, the CDR3 is TGTGCCAGCAGCCCACCGGGACAGGGGAGTGAAAAACTGTTTTTT. It translates to CASSPPGQGSEKLFF.

The chain is built from TRBV30 and TRBJ2-5; D assignment may be TRBD1 or TRBD2 (5 bases each). CDR1 and CDR2 (germline): GTSNPN, SVGIG (reference sequence). The CDR3 has 14 residues. V was pared by 3 bases and J by 5 bases, with 16 bases between. The CDR3, as DNA: TGTGCCTGGAGCTCCACCGGGGCTAGGGAGACCCAGTACTTC. Translating it yields CAWSSTGARETQYF.

V gene TRBV19 combines with J gene TRBJ1-3; D gene unclear. Trimming took off 6 bases at V and 3 bases at J, with 15 bases between the two ends. The germline V gene encodes CDR1 LNHDA and CDR2 SQIVND (reference sequence). The CDR3 runs to 15 residues. This CDR3 is CASRTLGVYGNTIYF. In DNA form, the CDR3 reads TGTGCCAGTAGGACCCTCGGGGTATATGGAAACACCATATATTTT.

The rearrangement joins TRBV29-1 to TRBJ1-2; a weak D match, TRBD1 (5 bases). V lost 2 bases and J 4 bases, leaving 17 bases between the germline ends. There are 15 residues in the CDR3. CDR1 and CDR2 (germline): SQVTM, ANQGSEA. The CDR3 loop reads CSVEHGQGLAYGYTF. In nucleotides, the CDR3 is TGCAGCGTTGAACATGGGCAGGGCTTGGCCTATGGCTACACCTTC.

The rearrangement joins TRBV7-9 to TRBJ1-2, with TRBD1 matching over 9 bases. The CDR3 spans 15 residues. V lost 4 bases and J lost 2; bases outside the gene matches: 5. The germline CDR1 and CDR2 sequences are SEHNR and FQNEAQ (reference sequence). The CDR3 coding sequence is TGTGCCAGCAGCTGGGGAGGACAGGGGAACTATGGCTACACCTTC. Protein product: CASSWGGQGNYGYTF.

The V call is TRBV7-2, the J call TRBJ2-3; 8 positions agree with TRBD1. The germline CDR1 and CDR2 sequences are SGHTA and FQGNSA. Losses at the gene ends were 5 bases for V and 1 base for J; bases not matched to a gene: 5. The CDR3 runs to 15 residues. CDR3 in DNA: TGTGCCAGCAGCGGGCCGGGACAGGGCACAGATACGCAGTATTTT. The encoded protein is CASSGPGQGTDTQYF.

In regard to this clone: Within the sample, other DNA sequences also encode this same CDR3. The gene calls are TRBV3-1 (or the pseudogene TRBV3-2) and TRBJ2-3; unclear D gene. Germline-derived CDR1 and CDR2 are LGHDT and YNNKEL (reference sequence). The CDR3 sequence is 12 residues long. Trimming left V 4 bases short and J 3 bases short, with 5 bases between. The CDR3 DNA is TGTGCCAGCAGCCCTCGGACAGATACGCAGTATTTT. The encoded protein is CASSPRTDTQYF.

The V and J genes are TRBV28 and TRBJ1-3; D ambiguous. V lost 5 bases to trimming and J lost 0 bases, with 5 bases between them. The germline gives CDR1 MDHEN, CDR2 SYDVKM. The CDR3 loop spans 13 amino acids. CDR3 DNA: TGTGCCAGCAGTCCACTCTCTGGAAACACCATATATTTT. It translates to CASSPLSGNTIYF.

This chain uses TRBV9 with TRBJ2-2; no firm D call. This CDR3 is 13 amino acids long. Trimming shortened V by 0 bases and J by 4 bases, and 4 bases separated the two germline ends. Germline CDR1 and CDR2: SGDLS and YYNGEE. CDR3 residues: CASSVATTGELFF. CDR3 DNA sequence: TGTGCCAGCAGCGTAGCTACCACCGGGGAGCTGTTTTTT. Full variable domain (outside the CDR3, taken from reference TRBV9 and TRBJ2-2): DSGVTQTPKHLITATGQRVTLRCSPRSGDLSVYWYQQSLDQGLQFLIQYYNGEERAKGNILERFSAQQFPDLHSELNLSSLELGDSALYFCASSVATTGELFFGEGSRLTVL.

The rearrangement joins TRBV18 to TRBJ1-5, with a weak D call TRBD1 (6 bases). Trimming removed 3 bases from V and 9 bases from J, with 12 bases in between. The CDR3 is 13 residues long. Germline assignment: CDR1 KGHSH and CDR2 LQKENI. CDR3 in DNA: TGTGCCAGCTCACCTGGACAGCCTTCGCCCCAGCATTTT. This translates into CASSPGQPSPQHF.

J is TRBJ2-3 and V is TRBV9; D assignment may be TRBD1 or TRBD2 (5 bases each). V gave up 4 bases and J gave up 8 bases, with 20 bases separating them. The CDR3 spans 15 residues. CDR1 and CDR2 (germline): SGDLS, YYNGEE. The DNA of the CDR3 is TGTGCCAGCAGCACTCACCGGGACGGGACCGGTACGCAGTATTTT. Protein: CASSTHRDGTGTQYF.

The V call is TRBV3-1 (or the pseudogene TRBV3-2), the J call TRBJ2-1, with 8 bases fitting TRBD2. The CDR3 is 15 residues long. Germline values: CDR1 LGHDT, CDR2 YNNKEL (reference sequence). V lost 4 bases to trimming and J lost 4 bases; unmatched junction nucleotides: 6. Here the CDR3 DNA reads TGTGCCAGCAGCCCGGGGGGGGGCCTATACAATGAGCAGTTCTTC. This translates into CASSPGGGLYNEQFF.

V is TRBV6-5 and J is TRBJ1-2; a possible D gene is TRBD1 (6 bases). Germline V gene sequence: CDR1 MNHEY, CDR2 SVGAGI. The ends were cut back, 7 bases at V and 3 bases at J, with 18 bases in the middle. The CDR3 extends over 15 amino acids. The CDR3 loop reads CASKGGLRGHYGYTF. The CDR3 DNA sequence: TGTGCCAGCAAGGGGGGCCTCAGAGGGCACTATGGCTACACCTTC.

A single count supports this clone. The V and J genes are TRBV5-4 and TRBJ1-2; 7 bases match TRBD1. V trimming: 0 bases; J trimming: 4 bases; junction bases outside the gene matches: 9. The CDR3 covers 16 residues. Per germline, CDR1 SGHNT and CDR2 YYREEE (reference sequence). This CDR3 is CASSLGGTGQSYGYTF. The CDR3 DNA reads TGTGCCAGCAGCTTGGGTGGTACGGGACAGTCCTATGGCTACACCTTC. Full variable domain (missing parts from reference TRBV5-4 and TRBJ1-2): ETGVTQSPTHLIKTRGQQVTLRCSSQSGHNTVSWYQQALGQGPQFIFQYYREEENGRGNFPPRFSGLQFPNYSSELNVNALELDDSALYLCASSLGGTGQSYGYTFGSGTRLTVV.

This chain uses TRBV3-1 (or the pseudogene TRBV3-2) with TRBJ2-2; the D gene is possibly TRBD2 (6 bases). V was pared by 5 bases and J by 4 bases, with 17 bases between. CDR3 length: 16 residues. Germline CDR1 LGHDT, CDR2 YNNKEL (reference sequence). CDR3 sequence: CASSARPGLPTGELFF. DNA of the CDR3: TGTGCCAGCAGCGCCCGACCGGGACTTCCCACCGGGGAGCTGTTTTTT.

The genes are TRBV9 and TRBJ1-6, with D possibly being TRBD1 (6 bases). CDR1 and CDR2 (germline): SGDLS, YYNGEE. The CDR3 has 14 amino acids. V was clipped by 0 bases and J by 5 bases, with 6 bases between them. CDR3: CASSVAGDNSPLHF. The CDR3 DNA follows: TGTGCCAGCAGCGTAGCAGGGGATAATTCACCCCTCCACTTT.

The chain recombines TRBV3-1 (or the pseudogene TRBV3-2) with TRBJ2-7; D not resolved. Trimming shortened V by 1 base and J by 6 bases, and 7 bases separated the two germline ends. Germline V gene sequence: CDR1 LGHDT, CDR2 YNNKEL (reference sequence). This CDR3 has 12 amino acids. In DNA, the CDR3 is TGTGCCAGCAGCCAAGGGTCTGGCGAGCAGTACTTC. Its protein is CASSQGSGEQYF.

This clone appeared a single time. The chain uses TRBV18 and TRBJ1-5, with D possibly TRBD1 on 6 matching bases. Trimming removed 6 bases at V and 4 bases at J, with 13 bases between. Germline assignment: CDR1 KGHSH and CDR2 LQKENI. CDR3 size: 14 residues. This CDR3 reads CASSLRGANQPQHF. For the CDR3, the DNA is TGTGCCAGCTCCCTCAGGGGCGCGAATCAGCCCCAGCATTTT. Combining the CDR3 with reference TRBV18 and TRBJ1-5 gives the whole variable domain NAGVMQNPRHLVRRRGQEARLRCSPMKGHSHVYWYRQLPEEGLKFMVYLQKENIIDESGMPKERFSAEFPKEGPSILRIQQVVRGDSAAYFCASSLRGANQPQHFGDGTRLSIL.

The chain combines TRBV5-6 with TRBJ2-2; tentatively, D is TRBD1 (6 bases). This CDR3 has 13 amino acids. Germline V gene sequence: CDR1 SGHDT, CDR2 YYEEEE. The V gene lost 4 bases and the J gene lost 5 bases, with 9 bases spanning the gap. The CDR3 nucleotides are TGTGCCAGCAGCCGCGACAGGACCGGGGAGCTGTTTTTT. It codes for CASSRDRTGELFF.